The T cell receptor (beta chain) under discussion was sequenced for a study of T cell clusters in autoimmune cytopenias. TRB was amplified by touch-down multiplex PCR, primer pools A and B combined. TCRdb re-called the multiplex PCR reads and gives one entry per CDR3 protein, without DNA. The table lists around 6,600 distinct CDR3 sequences. TRB amplification used approximately 0.25 ug of peripheral blood genomic DNA. In regard to this clonotype: Its antigen is still unknown.

CDR3 length: 15 amino acids. Germline V gene data show CDR1 as SGHTA and CDR2 as FQGNSA. Whole-study findings and limits: TRB repertoire shifts in secondary cytopenia and chronic lymphocytic leukemia mostly reflected lymphoma, not autoimmunity.

The same data also contributed to another study, on T cell repertoires in aging, cancer and after chemotherapy.

Input material: peripheral blood. The V gene is TRBV7-2, the J gene TRBJ1-5; TCRdb gives TRBD1 as the D gene, but with no DNA this cannot be confirmed. This sequence was found in a human donor in good health. CDR3 loop: CASSFTQGINQPQHF.